Below, 11 T cell receptor beta chains from the same sample are listed, as sequenced in a study of tumor-infiltrating lymphocytes in primary liver carcinoma (dated by TCRdb to 2016 to 2017). These reads were obtained on an Illumina HiSeq 2500. Using a constant-region primer and ProtoScript II reverse transcriptase, TCRbeta-specific cDNA was reverse-transcribed from roughly 500 ng total RNA. The TCRbeta libraries were prepared through three rounds of nested multiplex PCR following a slightly modified ARM-PCR procedure. Each of the first two PCR rounds ran for approximately 10 cycles and used multiplex TRBV1-TRBV30 forward primers together with a Cbeta reverse primer. Using fastp at Q25 and MiXCR, TCRdb reprocessed the public reads and kept productive beta chains. Rows merge per CDR3 protein into single entries with the most common DNA and genes. This sample has roughly 100,000 distinct CDR3 sequences in its table, and around two thirds of those were observed once. 9% to 15% of the sample belongs to the ten largest clones.

Without any cell sorting, total RNA and DNA were extracted together from around 18-30 mg of bulk tissue using the AllPrep DNA/RNA mini kit. The sequenced material came from liver tumor tissue from sampling region 2. According to the study, the label for this sample's cell subset or site signals: tumor region T2, inferior pole. The source is an older woman with primary liver carcinoma and hepatitis B virus infection.

In regard to this clonotype: One junction end disagrees with the germline gene, perhaps due to a read error. The V call is TRBV11-3, the J call TRBJ2-1; the match to TRBD2 covers 9 bases. The CDR3 runs 18 residues. Germline-derived CDR1 and CDR2 are SGHNT and YENEEA. CDR3 coding DNA: TGTACCAGCAGCTTAGGTCAAGGCGGGAGGGCTGGCTACAATGGGCAGTTCTTC. Its protein product is CTSSLGQGGRAGYNGQFF.

This clonotype was found many times. The rearrangement links TRBV7-8 to TRBJ2-1, with D perhaps given as TRBD1 or TRBD2 (5 bases each). This CDR3 is built from 15 residues. The ends were cut back, 1 base at V and 9 bases at J, with 16 bases in the middle. Looked up from germline, CDR1 is SGHVS and CDR2 is FQNEAQ. In DNA form, the CDR3 reads TGTGCCAGCAGCTTAGGGCGCCTATTTGGGGGTGAGCAGTTCTTC. Its translation: CASSLGRLFGGEQFF.

This chain joins TRBV29-1 and TRBJ1-1; 7 bases fit TRBD1. Losses at the gene ends were 6 bases for V and 3 bases for J; bases not matched to a gene: 7. CDR1 and CDR2 from the germline V gene are SQVTM and ANQGSEA. The CDR3 is 13 residues long. CDR3 in amino acids: CSVVRDSYTEAFF. CDR3 in DNA: TGCAGCGTCGTCCGGGACAGTTACACTGAAGCTTTCTTT.

Regarding this clonotype: The junction departs from germline at one end; a sequencing error may be responsible. The rearrangement joins TRBV20-1 to TRBJ2-4, with no clear D. CDR3 length equals 14 residues. Germline lookup yields CDR1 DFQATT and CDR2 SNEGSKA (reference sequence). The CDR3: CRARDASSKNIQYF. CDR3 coding DNA: TGCCGTGCTAGAGATGCATCCTCCAAAAACATTCAGTACTTC.

About this clonotype: A much larger clone differs by one base, so this may be a read error. This sequence joins TRBV5-6 and TRBJ1-2; D gene uncertain. The V end was cut by 4 bases, the J end by 4 bases, with 14 bases between. The CDR3 spans 14 residues. From germline, CDR1 is SGHDT and CDR2 YYEEEE. The CDR3 nucleotides read TGTGCCAGCAGCGTGTATGACATGGTCTATGGCTACACCTTC. Protein: CASSVYDMVYGYTF. Filled out from reference TRBV5-6 and TRBJ1-2, the complete variable domain reads DAGVTQSPTHLIKTRGQQVTLRCSPKSGHDTVSWYQQALGQGPQFIFQYYEEEERQRGNFPDRFSGHQFPNYSSELNVNALLLGDSALYLCASSVYDMVYGYTFGSGTRLTVV.

This clonotype was picked up many times. This chain connects TRBV5-6 to TRBJ1-4; D not resolved. CDR1 and CDR2 (germline): SGHDT, YYEEEE. The CDR3 extends over 13 amino acids. Deletions cut 2 bases from V and 7 bases from J, with 9 bases between. The CDR3 DNA sequence: TGTGCCAGCAGCTTAAGGGCTAGTGAAAAACTGTTTTTT. Its translation is CASSLRASEKLFF.

About this clonotype: The CDR3 ends on some other residue instead of the conserved phenylalanine or tryptophan, so this is likely a read error. The gene calls are TRBV5-4 and TRBJ2-7, with D possibly matching TRBD2 (6 bases). Germline CDR1 reads SGHNT; CDR2 reads YYREEE (reference sequence). The CDR3 runs 14 residues. Trimming removed 5 bases from V and 6 bases from J, with 18 bases in between. CDR3 protein: CASSAGTVPCEQYC. CDR3 nucleotides: TGTGCCAGCAGTGCCGGGACTGTCCCCTGCGAGCAGTACTGC.

The J gene is TRBJ1-5, the V gene TRBV6-1; D uncertain. The CDR3 has 15 amino acids. The V gene lost 3 bases and the J gene lost 4 bases, with 13 bases spanning the gap. Germline values: CDR1 MNHNS, CDR2 SASEGT. The CDR3 protein is CASSDLANSNQPQHF. As DNA, the CDR3 is TGTGCCAGCAGTGATTTGGCCAATAGTAATCAGCCCCAGCATTTT.

To note about this clonotype: A much larger clone lies a single base off, so this may be a read error. The chain carries TRBV6-4 and TRBJ2-6; no definite D call. The CDR3 is 15 residues long. The V gene's germline CDR1 is MRHNA and CDR2 SNTAGT. Written as DNA, the CDR3 is TGTGCCGGCAGTGAGGTCGCCTCTGGGGCCAACGTCCTGACTTTC. Amino acids: CAGSEVASGANVLTF.

The chain recombines TRBV12-3 or TRBV12-4 with TRBJ1-1; unclear D gene. The V end lost 7 bases, the J end lost 7 bases, and 19 bases lay between the germline ends. CDR3 length equals 14 residues. CDR3 nucleotides: TGTGCCAGCACACGGACGCGGGCAAGCATTGAAGCTTTCTTT. This encodes CASTRTRASIEAFF.

This clonotype was picked up many times. V and J are TRBV7-9 and TRBJ2-1, with 8 bases aligning to TRBD2. This CDR3 is 16 amino acids long. The V segment lost 2 bases and the J segment 9 bases; nucleotides outside the gene matches: 12. Germline lookup yields CDR1 SEHNR and CDR2 FQNEAQ (reference sequence). This CDR3 reads CASSLWAGGIQVEQFF. The CDR3 DNA is TGTGCCAGCAGCTTATGGGCGGGGGGCATACAAGTTGAGCAGTTCTTC.